What follows is one TCR beta chain and its context. The sample belongs to a study of blood T cell repertoires in COVID-19. Turning to the study itself: The United States, Italy and Spain supplied acute and convalescent COVID-19 samples. Nucleic acid was either cDNA or gDNA, and it came from T cells, B-cell-depleted T cells, or PBMCs.

Original processing methods: Reference gene primer amplification gave nucleated cell count estimates. Repertoires were generated with immunoSEQ multiplex PCR, while TCRdb's copy carries only in-frame clones and drops some. V and J calls and clone size are as listed in that table; D and trimming were resolved from the DNA. The data show some 200,000 clones, approximately 80% seen once. The sample was peripheral blood. This clonotype originated in a middle-aged woman who had recovered from COVID-19.

CDR3 sequence: CASSQTGDSNQPQHF. DNA of the CDR3: TGTGCCAGCAGTCAGACAGGCGATAGCAATCAGCCCCAGCATTTT. This chain uses TRBV2 with TRBJ1-5; D may be TRBD1 (6 bases). The V gene lost 5 bases and the J gene lost 0 bases, with 11 bases spanning the gap. The germline V gene encodes CDR1 SNHLY and CDR2 FYNNEI. This CDR3 is 15 amino acids long.